Below, 9 T cell receptor beta chains from the same sample are listed, as sequenced in a study of T cell changes during pregnancy in multiple sclerosis. Assay: immunoSEQ multiplex PCR; the TCRdb copy retains only in-frame clones and omits some. The sample contains 85,000 to 130,000 clones, 94% of which appear only once. This specimen consisted of peripheral blood, obtained before pregnancy. The source of these receptors is a female donor with multiple sclerosis, enrolled in a pregnancy study.

The chain recombines TRBV27 with TRBJ1-2; D is ambiguous. CDR1 and CDR2 (germline): MNHEY, SMNVEV (reference sequence). Trimming cost V 5 bases and J 2 bases, with 9 bases left between them. This CDR3 region has 13 residues. CDR3 in amino acids: CASSAIANYGYTF. The DNA of the CDR3 is TGTGCCAGCAGTGCGATCGCAAACTATGGCTACACCTTC.

This clone appeared a single time. This chain connects TRBV5-6 to TRBJ2-5; perhaps TRBD1 as D (5 bases). Germline CDR1 and CDR2: SGHDT and YYEEEE. Trimming left V 6 bases short and J 5 bases short, with 23 bases between. The CDR3 runs to 16 residues. CDR3 sequence: CASTDIVREGAETQYF. The DNA for the CDR3 is TGTGCCAGCACCGATATCGTCAGGGAAGGCGCGGAGACCCAGTACTTC.

The V call is TRBV27, the J call TRBJ1-2, with D perhaps matching TRBD1 (5 bases). This CDR3 spans 15 amino acids. Germline V gives CDR1 MNHEY, CDR2 SMNVEV (reference sequence). V was clipped by 0 bases and J by 7 bases, with 15 bases between them. CDR3 DNA sequence: TGTGCCAGCAGTTTATCTGGGGCCTCCTCCGGTGGCTACACCTTC. This gives the protein CASSLSGASSGGYTF.

The chain uses TRBV7-2 and TRBJ2-3, with 9 bases fitting TRBD2. CDR3 length: 16 amino acids. V was pared by 2 bases and J by 14 bases, with 17 bases of the junction left unmatched. CDR1 and CDR2 from the germline V gene are SGHTA and FQGNSA. This chain's CDR3 is CASSLRSSGNRRQWYF. The CDR3, as DNA: TGTGCCAGCAGCTTACGGTCTAGCGGGAATCGCCGGCAGTGGTATTTT.

V and J are TRBV6-1 and TRBJ2-5; 10 bases align to TRBD2. The length of the CDR3 is 15 residues. With 4 bases clipped from V and 1 base from J, the junction kept 3 bases outside the gene matches. The germline CDR1 and CDR2 sequences are MNHNS and SASEGT. The CDR3 DNA follows: TGTGCCAGCAGTGTGACTAGCGGGTCCCAAGAGACCCAGTACTTC. As protein: CASSVTSGSQETQYF.

The V call is TRBV29-1, the J call TRBJ2-7; D gene ambiguous. Trimming took 1 base from V and 4 from J, leaving 8 bases between them. CDR1 SQVTM and CDR2 ANQGSEA come from the germline V gene. The CDR3 spans 12 residues. In DNA form, the CDR3 reads TGCAGCGTTGAAGCTCCCCCTTACGAGCAGTACTTC. This codes for CSVEAPPYEQYF.

The chain is built from TRBV7-9 and TRBJ1-5; no definite D call. Germline V gives CDR1 SEHNR, CDR2 FQNEAQ (reference sequence). CDR3 length equals 13 residues. V was clipped by 3 bases and J by 4 bases, with 7 bases between them. The CDR3 is CASSLGPNQPQHF. The CDR3 DNA reads as TGTGCCAGCAGCTTGGGCCCAAATCAGCCCCAGCATTTT.

V usage is TRBV2 and J usage is TRBJ2-5; possible D gene TRBD2, 6 bases. Trimming took 8 bases from V and 5 from J, leaving 6 bases between them. Germline V lookup: CDR1 SNHLY, CDR2 FYNNEI. This CDR3 has 10 amino acids. The CDR3 nucleotides are TGTGCCAGCGGAGGGGAGACCCAGTACTTC. It encodes CASGGETQYF.

Note on this clone: Other DNA sequences within the sample encode an identical CDR3. This sequence joins TRBV5-4 and TRBJ2-3; 8 nucleotides line up with TRBD1. The CDR3 has 15 residues. The germline V gene encodes CDR1 SGHNT and CDR2 YYREEE (reference sequence). V lost 5 bases to trimming and J lost 3 bases; unmatched junction nucleotides: 8. The CDR3 DNA sequence: TGTGCCAGCAGTCTCGACAGGGGCAATACAGATACGCAGTATTTT. This sequence encodes CASSLDRGNTDTQYF.